These 6 T cell receptor beta chains share one sample of origin, sequenced in a study of T cell responses to AZD1222 COVID-19 vaccine. Measured with immunoSEQ multiplex PCR; TCRdb has only the in-frame clones, and not every one. The sample gives 55,000 to 65,000 clones, 80% of which show up once; roughly 4.9% is in the top ten. The sample here was peripheral blood, taken 28 days after the second AZD1222 dose. The receptors originated from an adult who received the AZD1222 COVID-19 vaccine.

The rearrangement links TRBV10-3 to TRBJ1-6, with 10 bases fitting TRBD1. Germline loops: CDR1 ENHRY, CDR2 SYGVKD. This CDR3 spans 15 amino acids. Trimming removed 2 bases from V and 11 bases from J; junction bases left unmatched: 6. The CDR3 sequence is CAISEGDRGVTPLHF. DNA of the CDR3: TGTGCCATCAGTGAGGGGGACAGGGGAGTTACACCCCTCCACTTT.

This chain links TRBV9 with TRBJ2-1; 7 bases match TRBD2. Germline V gene data show CDR1 as SGDLS and CDR2 as YYNGEE. This CDR3 comprises 16 residues. J gave up 0 bases and V 4 bases, and 7 bases lay outside the gene matches. DNA of the CDR3: TGTGCCAGCAGCCCTCACCCGGGGGGCTCCTACAATGAGCAGTTCTTC. Translated: CASSPHPGGSYNEQFF.

The J gene is TRBJ1-1, the V gene TRBV27; D remains unclear. Germline CDR1 and CDR2: MNHEY and SMNVEV (reference sequence). V lost 2 bases and J lost 4, with 8 bases in between. This CDR3 is 13 amino acids long. CDR3 DNA: TGTGCCAGCAGTTTAGGGATAAGCACTGAAGCTTTCTTT. This sequence encodes CASSLGISTEAFF.

This clone has just a few counts. The gene calls are TRBV6-2 or TRBV6-3 and TRBJ2-2; no clear D. Germline CDR1 MNHEY, CDR2 SVGEGT. CDR3 length: 12 amino acids. Between the trimmed V and J ends, which lost 2 bases and 8 bases, there was a span of 6 bases. CDR3 DNA: TGTGCCAGCAGTTACCCGCGTGGGGAGCTGTTTTTT. Its translation is CASSYPRGELFF.

The chain couples TRBV7-9 to TRBJ2-5; TRBD2 aligns across 8 bases. J was trimmed by 4 bases and V by 4 bases; bases with no gene match: 11. Looked up from germline, CDR1 is SEHNR and CDR2 is FQNEAQ (reference sequence). The CDR3 length is 16 residues. As DNA, the CDR3 is TGTGCCAGCAGCTCCCCCCTGCGGGAGGTGTCAGAGACCCAGTACTTC. Protein product: CASSSPLREVSETQYF. Supplemented by reference TRBV7-9 and TRBJ2-5, the full variable domain reads DTGVSQNPRHKITKRGQNVTFRCDPISEHNRLYWYRQTLGQGPEFLTYFQNEAQLEKSRLLSDRFSAERPKGSFSTLEIQRTEQGDSAMYLCASSSPLREVSETQYFGPGTRLLVL.

The chain couples TRBV25-1 to TRBJ2-2; D is unresolved. CDR3 length equals 13 residues. Trimming removed 6 bases from V and 2 bases from J, with 7 bases in between. Germline V CDR1 and CDR2: MGHDK, SYGVNS. CDR3 in amino acids: CASRVANTGELFF. CDR3 in DNA: TGTGCCAGCAGGGTTGCCAACACCGGGGAGCTGTTTTTT.